The next 5 T cell receptor beta chains were all read from a single sample in a study of T cells expressing NK-cell markers. TCRdb derives one entry per CDR3 protein from the 5' RACE reads, leaving out DNA. The sample shows 200,000 to 300,000 distinct CDR3 sequences, and 0.39% sits with its ten largest clones. The sequencing input was blood T cells: a sorted CD56 or NKG2C T cell subset, CD4+ or CD8+ T cells, or bulk PBMC T cells (not recorded which). The source of these receptors is a man younger than 30 in good health.

The rearrangement uses TRBV6-2 or TRBV6-3 and TRBJ1-5; the TCRdb D gene call, TRBD1, has no DNA to confirm it. The V gene's germline CDR1 is MNHEY and CDR2 SVGEGT. There are 15 residues in the CDR3. The CDR3 sequence is CASRETGISNQPQHF.

The rearrangement uses TRBV11-2 and TRBJ1-2; TCRdb proposes TRBD1, but this gene call is untestable without DNA. This CDR3 is built from 14 residues. Germline-derived CDR1 and CDR2 are SGHAT and FQNNGV. CDR3 region: CASSLMGQGVGYTF.

This chain links TRBV7-3 with TRBJ2-3; TCRdb proposes TRBD2, but this gene call is untestable without DNA. CDR1 is SGHTA, CDR2 FQGTGA, per germline. The CDR3 loop spans 14 amino acids. CDR3 in amino acids: CASSLDYNTDTQYF.

The chain recombines TRBV29-1 with TRBJ2-5. Germline CDR1 and CDR2: SQVTM and ANQGSEA. The CDR3 is 14 amino acids. The CDR3 protein is CSVEEFLGLETQYF.

V and J are TRBV5-1 and TRBJ2-5; TCRdb outputs TRBD2, but without DNA this stays unchecked. Germline V gene lookup returns CDR1 SGHRS and CDR2 YFSETQ. CDR3 length: 15 residues. CDR3 protein: CASSPGLAGGETQYF.